The next 10 T cell receptor beta chains were all read from a single sample in a study of cytomegalovirus exposure and HLA in healthy donors. The primer mix had 60 Vbeta and 13 Jbeta primers. This table comes from immunoSEQ multiplex PCR, and its TCRdb copy is limited to in-frame clones, with some not included. There are some 76,000 clones in the sample; roughly 80% occur only once, and 2% to 2.5% lies in the top ten. Sequencing input: PBMCs. The receptor source for this set is a woman between 50 and 59 years old in good health and CMV-seronegative.

CDR3 coding DNA: TGTGCCAGCAGCTTAGATGTCAGCTACGAGCAGTACTTC. It translates to CASSLDVSYEQYF. The chain couples TRBV7-9 to TRBJ2-7; D is undetermined. Germline-derived CDR1 and CDR2 are SEHNR and FQNEAQ (reference sequence). This CDR3 has 13 amino acids. The V and J ends lost 1 base and 3 bases respectively, with 7 bases between them.

J is TRBJ1-6 and V is TRBV27, with D tentatively TRBD1 (5 bases). Germline V gene lookup returns CDR1 MNHEY and CDR2 SMNVEV (reference sequence). V was pared by 6 bases and J by 7 bases, with 16 bases between. This CDR3 has 15 amino acids. The CDR3, as DNA: TGTGCCAGCAGCCCCGGGACTTGGGACAATTCACCCCTCCACTTT. The encoded protein is CASSPGTWDNSPLHF.

J is TRBJ2-3 and V is TRBV10-3, with TRBD2 matching over 9 bases. The CDR3 has 16 residues. Trimming took 3 bases from V and 4 from J; bases not matched to a gene: 8. Germline V gene lookup returns CDR1 ENHRY and CDR2 SYGVKD. The CDR3 loop is CAISDIGGGASDTQYF. CDR3 coding DNA: TGTGCCATCAGTGATATAGGCGGGGGGGCTTCAGATACGCAGTATTTT.

The chain uses TRBV11-3 and TRBJ2-7; TRBD1 agrees at 12 bases. With 1 base clipped from V and 3 bases from J, the junction kept 10 bases outside the gene matches. The germline V gene encodes CDR1 SGHNT and CDR2 YENEEA. This CDR3 region has 18 residues. CDR3 sequence: CASSLVRAGQGASYEQYV. As DNA, the CDR3 is TGTGCCAGCAGCTTAGTCCGGGCGGGACAGGGGGCGAGCTACGAGCAGTACGTC.

The J gene is TRBJ2-5, the V gene TRBV15; no definite D call. From germline, CDR1 is LNHNV and CDR2 YYDKDF (reference sequence). Trimming removed 0 bases from V and 2 bases from J, with 10 bases in between. The CDR3 consists of 15 residues. CDR3 coding DNA: TGTGCCACCAGCAGAGAGATCTCGCGGCAAGAGACCCAGTACTTC. Translation gives CATSREISRQETQYF.

The chain recombines TRBV30 with TRBJ1-1, with 9 positions matching TRBD1. In germline, CDR1 is GTSNPN, CDR2 SVGIG (reference sequence). The length of the CDR3 is 17 residues. V lost 4 bases, J lost 1 base, and 13 bases stayed unmatched. CDR3 protein: CAWINLIGQGTNTEAFF. The DNA for the CDR3 is TGTGCCTGGATAAATTTAATCGGACAGGGGACGAACACTGAAGCTTTCTTT.

This clone was recorded only once. The chain uses TRBV5-1 and TRBJ2-2; 7 positions agree with TRBD1. Germline V lookup: CDR1 SGHRS, CDR2 YFSETQ. V shed 4 bases and J 0 bases; nucleotides not matched to a gene: 3. The CDR3 is 15 residues long. CDR3: CASSRDSANTGELFF. The CDR3 coding sequence is TGCGCCAGCAGCAGGGACAGCGCGAACACCGGGGAGCTGTTTTTT. The full variable domain, completed using reference TRBV5-1 and TRBJ2-2, is KAGVTQTPRYLIKTRGQQVTLSCSPISGHRSVSWYQQTPGQGLQFLFEYFSETQRNKGNFPGRFSGRQFSNSRSEMNVSTLELGDSALYLCASSRDSANTGELFFGEGSRLTVL.

This chain uses TRBV12-5 with TRBJ1-1, with D perhaps TRBD1 (6 bases). This CDR3 has 12 amino acids. Germline loops: CDR1 LGHNT, CDR2 FRNRAP. The V end lost 6 bases, the J end lost 5 bases, and 10 bases lay between the germline ends. CDR3 sequence reads: CASGWGQTEAFF. The CDR3 bases are TGTGCTAGTGGCTGGGGACAAACTGAAGCTTTCTTT.

This clone was seen once. The chain employs TRBV27 and TRBJ2-3, with TRBD2 identical over 8 bases. After removal of 1 base from V and 7 bases from J, the junction contained 10 bases not matched to a gene. Per germline, CDR1 MNHEY and CDR2 SMNVEV (reference sequence). CDR3 length: 16 residues. The CDR3 DNA is TGTGCCAGCAGTTTATTTATAGCGGGGCGGGTTAATACGCAGTATTTT. As protein: CASSLFIAGRVNTQYF.

The chain uses TRBV15 and TRBJ2-3; TRBD2 might be the D (5 bases). The CDR3 loop spans 15 amino acids. V lost 4 bases, J lost 1 base, and 12 bases lay in between. The V gene's germline CDR1 is LNHNV and CDR2 YYDKDF (reference sequence). CDR3 coding DNA: TGTGCCACCAGCACCCGTAGCGACCGCACAGATACGCAGTATTTT. It specifies CATSTRSDRTDTQYF. The complete variable domain, with remaining parts taken from reference TRBV15 and TRBJ2-3, reads DAMVIQNPRYQVTQFGKPVTLSCSQTLNHNVMYWYQQKSSQAPKLLFHYYDKDFNNEADTPDNFQSRRPNTSFCFLDIRSPGLGDTAMYLCATSTRSDRTDTQYFGPGTRLTVL.